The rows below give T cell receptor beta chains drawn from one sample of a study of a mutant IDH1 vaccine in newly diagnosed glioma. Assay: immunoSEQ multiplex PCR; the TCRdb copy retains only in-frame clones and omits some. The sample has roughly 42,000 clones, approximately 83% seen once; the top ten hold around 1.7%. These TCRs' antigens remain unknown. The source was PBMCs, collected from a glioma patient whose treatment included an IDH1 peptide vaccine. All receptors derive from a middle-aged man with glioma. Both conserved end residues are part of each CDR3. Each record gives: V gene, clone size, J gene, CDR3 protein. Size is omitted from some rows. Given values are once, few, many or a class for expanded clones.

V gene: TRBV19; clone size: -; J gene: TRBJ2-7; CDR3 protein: CASSIDPGQGFYEQYF
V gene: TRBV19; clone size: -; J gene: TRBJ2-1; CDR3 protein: CASTLSGTRGFRGEQFF
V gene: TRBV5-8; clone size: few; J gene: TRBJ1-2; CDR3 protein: CASTWDSSNRYYGYTF
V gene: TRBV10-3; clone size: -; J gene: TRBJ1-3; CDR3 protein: CATREEGARSGNTIYF
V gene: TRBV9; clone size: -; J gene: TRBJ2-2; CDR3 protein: CASSVGGTNTGELFF
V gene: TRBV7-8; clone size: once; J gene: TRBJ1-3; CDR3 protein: CASSSQGSMGNTIYF
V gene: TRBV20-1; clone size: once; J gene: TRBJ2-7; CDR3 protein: CTAARGHEQYF
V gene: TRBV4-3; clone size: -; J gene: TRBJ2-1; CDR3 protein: CASSQDQGQYNEQFF
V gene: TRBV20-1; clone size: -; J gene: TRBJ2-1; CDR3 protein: CSAARPPEQFF
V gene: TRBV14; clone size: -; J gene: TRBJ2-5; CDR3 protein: CASRGVGGETQYF
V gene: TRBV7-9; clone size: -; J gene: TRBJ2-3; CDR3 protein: CASRRGRNTDTQYF
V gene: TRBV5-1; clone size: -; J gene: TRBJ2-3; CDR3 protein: CASSWTDNTDTQYF
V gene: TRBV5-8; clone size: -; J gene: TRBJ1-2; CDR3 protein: CASSLPTAVRGYTF
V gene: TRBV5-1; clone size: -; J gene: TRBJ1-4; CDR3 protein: CASSYSPQGQGEKLFF
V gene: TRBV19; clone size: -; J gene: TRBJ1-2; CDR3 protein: CASSTLFPGTKNYGYTF
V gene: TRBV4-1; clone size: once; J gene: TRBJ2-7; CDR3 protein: CASSQVQGGDEQYF
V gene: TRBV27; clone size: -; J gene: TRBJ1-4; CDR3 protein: CASSSPATNEKLFF
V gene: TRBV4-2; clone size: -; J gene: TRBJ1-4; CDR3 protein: CASCSGTGAEKLFF
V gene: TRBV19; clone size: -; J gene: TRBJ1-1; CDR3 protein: CASSGTVMNTEAFF
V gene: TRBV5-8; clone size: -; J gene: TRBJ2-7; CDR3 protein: CASSLAGTPYEQYF
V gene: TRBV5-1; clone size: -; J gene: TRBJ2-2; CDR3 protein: CASSPFPTSGRNTGELFF
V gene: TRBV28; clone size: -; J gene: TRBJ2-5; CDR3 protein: CASSAGLAGAYETQYF
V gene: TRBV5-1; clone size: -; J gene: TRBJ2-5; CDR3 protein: CASSLAWGGEETQYF
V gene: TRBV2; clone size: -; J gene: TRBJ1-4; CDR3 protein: CASRSGTGNEKLFF
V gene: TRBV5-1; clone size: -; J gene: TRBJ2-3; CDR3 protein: CASSLTASASTDTQYF
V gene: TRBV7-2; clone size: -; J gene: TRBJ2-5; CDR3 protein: CASSPFGTGHRETQYF
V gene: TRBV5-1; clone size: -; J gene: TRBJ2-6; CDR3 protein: CASSSRNSGANVLTF
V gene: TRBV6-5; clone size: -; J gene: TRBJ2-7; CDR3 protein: CASSYSGSSYEQYF
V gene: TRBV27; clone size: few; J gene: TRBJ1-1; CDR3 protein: CASRQRSAMNTEAFF
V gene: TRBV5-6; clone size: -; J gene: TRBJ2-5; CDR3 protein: CASSRTSGDWVQYF
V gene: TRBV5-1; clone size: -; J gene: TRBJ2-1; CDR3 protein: CASSLVSSGTIGNEQFF
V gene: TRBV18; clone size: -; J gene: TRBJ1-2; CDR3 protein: CASSREGGGYTF